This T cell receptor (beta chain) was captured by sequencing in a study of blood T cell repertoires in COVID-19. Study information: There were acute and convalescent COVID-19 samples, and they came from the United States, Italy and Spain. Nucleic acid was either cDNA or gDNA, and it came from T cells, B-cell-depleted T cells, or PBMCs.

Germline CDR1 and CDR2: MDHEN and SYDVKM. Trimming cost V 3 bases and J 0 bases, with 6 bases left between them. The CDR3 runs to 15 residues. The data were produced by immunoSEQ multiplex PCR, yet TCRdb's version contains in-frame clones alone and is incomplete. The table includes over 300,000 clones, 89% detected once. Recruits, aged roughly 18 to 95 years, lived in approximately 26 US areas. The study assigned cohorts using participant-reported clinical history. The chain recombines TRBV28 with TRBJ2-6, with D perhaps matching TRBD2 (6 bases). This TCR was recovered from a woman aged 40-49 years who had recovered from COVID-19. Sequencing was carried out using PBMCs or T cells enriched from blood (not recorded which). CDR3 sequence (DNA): TGTGCCAGCAGTTTGGGGGGCTCTGGGGCCAACGTCCTGACTTTC. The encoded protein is CASSLGGSGANVLTF.